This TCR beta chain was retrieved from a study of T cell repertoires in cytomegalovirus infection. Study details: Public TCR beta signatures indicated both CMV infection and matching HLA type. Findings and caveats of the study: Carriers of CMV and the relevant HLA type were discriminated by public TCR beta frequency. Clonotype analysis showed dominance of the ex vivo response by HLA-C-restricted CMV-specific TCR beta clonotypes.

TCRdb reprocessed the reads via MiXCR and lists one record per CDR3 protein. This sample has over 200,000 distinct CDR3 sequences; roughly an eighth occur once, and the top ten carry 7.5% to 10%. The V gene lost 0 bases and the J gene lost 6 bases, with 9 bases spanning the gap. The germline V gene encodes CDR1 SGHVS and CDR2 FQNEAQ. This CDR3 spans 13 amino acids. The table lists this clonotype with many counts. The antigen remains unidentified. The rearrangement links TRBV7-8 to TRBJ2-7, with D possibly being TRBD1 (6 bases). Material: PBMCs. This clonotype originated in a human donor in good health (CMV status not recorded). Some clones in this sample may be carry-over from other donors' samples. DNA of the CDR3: TGTGCCAGCAGCTTAGCGTCGACAGGCGAGCAGTACTTC. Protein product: CASSLASTGEQYF.